What follows are 31 T cell receptor beta chains derived from one specimen sequenced in a study of technical replicates of blood from a few donors. Clones were read by immunoSEQ multiplex PCR, and TCRdb kept only the in-frame ones, dropping some. The sample holds under 45,000 clones, approximately 96% seen once. Sequencing was carried out using T cells isolated from PBMCs. These receptors were collected from a human donor in good health.

This sequence joins TRBV4-1 and TRBJ1-4, with TRBD1 identical over 7 bases. V shed 1 base and J 7 bases; nucleotides not matched to a gene: 6. The CDR3 is 15 residues long. Germline V CDR1 and CDR2: MGHRA, YSYEKL. The CDR3 DNA sequence: TGCGCCAGCAGCCAAGGTGTAGGGACAGCTGAAAAACTGTTTTTT. Translating it yields CASSQGVGTAEKLFF.

The chain has TRBV30 and TRBJ1-1; the D is unclear. This CDR3 has 10 amino acids. Germline CDR1 GTSNPN, CDR2 SVGIG (reference sequence). CDR3 in amino acids: CVSKRTEAFF. CDR3 coding DNA: TGTGTCTCGAAGAGGACTGAAGCTTTCTTT.

The chain recombines TRBV29-1 with TRBJ2-7; D gene uncertain. Germline V CDR1 and CDR2: SQVTM, ANQGSEA. This CDR3 has 13 residues. The ends were cut back, 5 bases at V and 0 bases at J, with 11 bases in the middle. The CDR3 region is CSVRHASSYEQYF. The DNA of the CDR3 is TGCAGCGTTCGACACGCAAGCTCCTACGAGCAGTACTTC.

The V call is TRBV27, the J call TRBJ1-2, with TRBD1 matching 9 bases. Trimming took 6 bases from V and 3 from J; bases not matched to a gene: 5. Germline CDR1 is MNHEY and CDR2 is SMNVEV (reference sequence). This CDR3 contains 14 residues. CDR3 in amino acids: CASSPDRGDYGYTF. The CDR3 DNA sequence: TGTGCCAGCAGCCCGGACAGGGGTGACTATGGCTACACCTTC.

A remark on this clone: One junction end does not reproduce the germline sequence, and a read error may be involved. The chain links TRBV10-1 to TRBJ2-2; 7 bases are a match to TRBD1. This CDR3 comprises 14 residues. Germline-derived CDR1 and CDR2 are WNHNN and SYGVQD (reference sequence). CDR3 DNA sequence: TGCGCCAGCAGTGAGGGGACAGACACGGGGGAGCTGTTTTTT. As protein: CASSEGTDTGELFF.

The gene calls are TRBV29-1 and TRBJ2-2, with 7 bases lining up with TRBD2. V lost 4 bases, J lost 8 bases, and 7 bases stayed unmatched. CDR1 is SQVTM and CDR2 is ANQGSEA in the germline V gene. The CDR3 covers 13 residues. The CDR3 loop is CSVVREVLGELFF. In nucleotides, the CDR3 is TGCAGCGTTGTACGGGAGGTATTAGGGGAGCTGTTTTTT.

The chain combines TRBV5-1 with TRBJ2-7; possible D gene TRBD2, 6 bases. The CDR3 has 14 residues. Trimming removed 2 bases at V and 2 bases at J, with 11 bases between. Germline V gives CDR1 SGHRS, CDR2 YFSETQ. CDR3 amino acids: CASSLAGVTYEQYF. The DNA for the CDR3 is TGCGCCAGCAGCTTAGCGGGCGTAACCTACGAGCAGTACTTC. The variable domain in full, with the rest retrieved from reference TRBV5-1 and TRBJ2-7, is KAGVTQTPRYLIKTRGQQVTLSCSPISGHRSVSWYQQTPGQGLQFLFEYFSETQRNKGNFPGRFSGRQFSNSRSEMNVSTLELGDSALYLCASSLAGVTYEQYFGPGTRLTVT.

The J gene is TRBJ1-1, the V gene TRBV21-1; the DNA was not used to check the table's D call, TRBD1. TRBV21-1 is reported as a pseudogene. The CDR3 has 15 residues. The CDR3 DNA reads TGTGCCAGCAGCCTACGGGACAGGGGAAACACTGAAGCTTTCTTT. Amino acids: CASSLRDRGNTEAFF.

The V gene is TRBV6-1, the J gene TRBJ1-2, with TRBD1 as a possible D gene (5 bases). CDR1 is MNHNS and CDR2 is SASEGT in the germline V gene. V gave up 5 bases and J gave up 5 bases, with 18 bases separating them. This CDR3 spans 15 amino acids. This CDR3 reads CASSSGPGVGYGYTF. The DNA of the CDR3 is TGTGCCAGCAGTTCAGGGCCGGGGGTAGGGTATGGCTACACCTTC.

This clone came up once. The chain joins TRBV4-1 to TRBJ2-1, with D possibly TRBD2 on 6 matching bases. V shed 3 bases and J shed 0 bases, with 18 bases lying between them. The CDR3 runs to 18 residues. Per germline, CDR1 MGHRA and CDR2 YSYEKL. CDR3 protein: CASSQSPSELSSYNEQFF. In DNA, the CDR3 is TGCGCCAGCAGCCAGAGCCCTAGCGAACTTAGCTCCTACAATGAGCAGTTCTTC.

The genes are TRBV4-2 and TRBJ1-2; D unresolved. Per germline, CDR1 LGHNA and CDR2 YNFKEQ. Deletions cut 4 bases from V and 7 bases from J, with 13 bases between. There are 13 residues in the CDR3. The CDR3 is CASSPEEGGGYTF. CDR3 DNA: TGTGCCAGCAGCCCGGAGGAGGGAGGTGGCTACACCTTC.

V gene TRBV28 combines with J gene TRBJ2-2, with D hard to call. Germline loops: CDR1 MDHEN, CDR2 SYDVKM. The ends were cut back, 5 bases at V and 4 bases at J, with 14 bases in the middle. This CDR3 region has 15 residues. The CDR3 protein is CASSLQVASTGELFF. The CDR3 DNA reads as TGTGCCAGCAGTCTGCAGGTGGCGAGCACCGGGGAGCTGTTTTTT. Full variable domain (remainder filled in from reference TRBV28 and TRBJ2-2): DVKVTQSSRYLVKRTGEKVFLECVQDMDHENMFWYRQDPGLGLRLIYFSYDVKMKEKGDIPEGYSVSREKKERFSLILESASTNQTSMYLCASSLQVASTGELFFGEGSRLTVL.

A single count supports this clone. The chain has TRBV5-1 and TRBJ1-1; maybe TRBD1 (5 bases). The CDR3 totals 12 residues. Deletions cut 3 bases from V and 5 bases from J, with 8 bases between. Germline CDR1 SGHRS, CDR2 YFSETQ. CDR3 nucleotides: TGCGCCAGCAGCTCGGGGGGGACTGAAGCTTTCTTT. Its protein is CASSSGGTEAFF.

This clone is a singleton in its sample. The rearrangement uses TRBV7-8 and TRBJ2-7; a weak D match, TRBD1 (6 bases). In germline, CDR1 is SGHVS, CDR2 FQNEAQ. V was shortened by 5 bases and J by 2 bases, with 13 bases between the two germline ends. The CDR3 spans 14 residues. The CDR3: CASSTRTATYEQYF. In DNA form, the CDR3 reads TGTGCCAGCAGCACCAGGACAGCCACCTACGAGCAGTACTTC.

This sequence joins TRBV6-6 and TRBJ1-2, with D perhaps matching TRBD1 (5 bases). Germline values: CDR1 MNHNY, CDR2 SVGAGI (reference sequence). Trimming stripped 6 bases from V and 5 bases from J, with 10 bases between. This CDR3 is built from 12 residues. CDR3 region: CASRTGGYGYTF. The DNA of the CDR3 is TGTGCCAGCAGGACGGGGGGGTATGGCTACACCTTC.

The J gene is TRBJ1-2, the V gene TRBV6-5; TRBD1 might be the D (5 bases). The CDR3 spans 15 residues. CDR1 and CDR2 (germline): MNHEY, SVGAGI. V was cut by 0 bases and J by 4 bases, with 12 bases left in between. In DNA form, the CDR3 reads TGTGCCAGCAGTTACTCGACAGATACCGGCTATGGCTACACCTTC. Its protein is CASSYSTDTGYGYTF.

V gene TRBV5-4 combines with J gene TRBJ2-7; no reliable D call. This CDR3 has 13 residues. The germline CDR1 and CDR2 sequences are SGHNT and YYREEE (reference sequence). V gave up 1 base and J gave up 3 bases, with 8 bases separating them. DNA of the CDR3: TGTGCCAGCAGCTTGACTCCACTCTACGAGCAGTACTTC. As protein: CASSLTPLYEQYF. The entire variable domain, with the rest obtained from reference TRBV5-4 and TRBJ2-7, is as follows: ETGVTQSPTHLIKTRGQQVTLRCSSQSGHNTVSWYQQALGQGPQFIFQYYREEENGRGNFPPRFSGLQFPNYSSELNVNALELDDSALYLCASSLTPLYEQYFGPGTRLTVT.

V is TRBV4-1 and J is TRBJ1-1, with TRBD1 as a possible D gene (6 bases). This CDR3 comprises 11 residues. The V gene lost 4 bases and the J gene lost 6 bases, with 6 bases spanning the gap. Germline V gene sequence: CDR1 MGHRA, CDR2 YSYEKL. The CDR3 protein is CASSRGPEAFF. CDR3 DNA sequence: TGCGCCAGCAGCCGGGGGCCTGAAGCTTTCTTT.

The chain recombines TRBV7-3 with TRBJ1-2; no clear D gene. Germline V lookup: CDR1 SGHTA, CDR2 FQGTGA. The ends were cut back, 4 bases at V and 8 bases at J, with 17 bases in the middle. There are 14 residues in the CDR3. The CDR3 bases are TGTGCCAGCAGCTCGCCGGGGTCGGGAGGAGGCTACACCTTC. Protein product: CASSSPGSGGGYTF.

This clone was recorded only once. The V and J genes are TRBV7-3 and TRBJ2-2; 9 bases agree with TRBD2. The CDR3 is 16 residues long. The trim removed 1 base at V and 5 bases at J, leaving 5 bases unmatched. Germline assignment: CDR1 SGHTA and CDR2 FQGTGA. CDR3 sequence reads: CASSLSRAGGTGELFF. CDR3 in DNA: TGTGCCAGCAGCTTAAGCCGAGCGGGAGGAACCGGGGAGCTGTTTTTT.

The chain joins TRBV7-2 to TRBJ2-5; TRBD2 is a possible D gene (7 bases). This CDR3 has 14 residues. The V gene lost 7 bases and the J gene lost 1 base, with 13 bases spanning the gap. The germline V gene has CDR1 SGHTA and CDR2 FQGNSA. The CDR3, as DNA: TGTGCCAGCAACCCGAGGGGGGGCCAAGAGACCCAGTACTTC. It yields the protein CASNPRGGQETQYF.

CDR3 in DNA: TGTGCCAGCGGGCGGGAGAACACTGAAGCTTTCTTT. Amino acid sequence: CASGRENTEAFF. V usage is TRBV6-1 and J usage is TRBJ1-1; no definite D call. The CDR3 is 12 residues long. Germline lookup yields CDR1 MNHNS and CDR2 SASEGT. Trimming took 8 bases from V and 1 from J, leaving 8 bases between them.

This chain links TRBV28 with TRBJ2-3, with D perhaps TRBD2 (6 bases). Germline values: CDR1 MDHEN, CDR2 SYDVKM. This CDR3 contains 11 residues. Trimming removed 11 bases from V and 0 bases from J, with 6 bases in between. CDR3: CAGGSTDTQYF. Here the CDR3 DNA reads TGTGCCGGGGGGAGCACAGATACGCAGTATTTT.

This clone appeared a single time. The chain combines TRBV5-8 with TRBJ2-3; 10 nucleotides line up with TRBD2. The germline gives CDR1 SGHTS, CDR2 YDEGEE. CDR3 length equals 17 residues. Germline trimming cut 0 bases from V and 3 bases from J; bases unmatched to any gene: 7. The CDR3 nucleotides read TGTGCCAGCAGCTTGGCCAGCGGGAGGGCCGGGACAGATACGCAGTATTTT. Encoded protein: CASSLASGRAGTDTQYF.

This clone showed up just once. The chain links TRBV4-3 to TRBJ2-3; D gene ambiguous. The CDR3 is made up of 16 amino acids. Trimming took 0 bases from V and 0 from J, leaving 10 bases between them. Germline V gene data show CDR1 as LGHNA and CDR2 as YSLEER. CDR3 DNA: TGCGCCAGCAGCCAAGATTTAGATTCTAGCACAGATACGCAGTATTTT. Protein product: CASSQDLDSSTDTQYF.

This chain uses TRBV18 with TRBJ2-7; 7 bases match TRBD1. V shed 1 base, J shed 6 bases, and the junction held 3 bases outside the gene matches. Per the germline V gene, CDR1 is KGHSH and CDR2 is LQKENI. This CDR3 contains 13 residues. CDR3: CASSPQGAGEQYF. In nucleotides, the CDR3 is TGTGCCAGCTCACCACAGGGGGCGGGCGAGCAGTACTTC.

V and J are TRBV11-3 and TRBJ1-2; maybe TRBD1 (5 bases). The CDR3 contains 13 residues. Per the germline V gene, CDR1 is SGHNT and CDR2 is YENEEA. Between the trimmed V and J ends, which lost 4 bases and 4 bases, there was a span of 10 bases. CDR3: CASSSGDFYGYTF. The CDR3 DNA follows: TGTGCCAGCAGCTCCGGGGACTTCTATGGCTACACCTTC.

A single count supports this clone. The gene calls are TRBV2 and TRBJ2-4; D gene uncertain. The CDR3 length is 15 residues. Germline V gene data show CDR1 as SNHLY and CDR2 as FYNNEI. Trimming pared 4 bases from V and 6 bases from J, leaving 16 bases between. CDR3 nucleotide sequence: TGTGCCAGCAGTGCAAGACTCCTCACGACAAACATTCAGTACTTC. Protein sequence: CASSARLLTTNIQYF.

The chain couples TRBV27 to TRBJ1-2; TRBD1 matches at 7 bases. The V gene's germline CDR1 is MNHEY and CDR2 SMNVEV (reference sequence). The CDR3 has 15 residues. Trimming took 6 bases from V and 4 from J; bases not matched to a gene: 11. In DNA form, the CDR3 reads TGTGCCAGCAGACGACAGGGTCTTGGGTCCTATGGCTACACCTTC. Translated: CASRRQGLGSYGYTF.

This chain joins TRBV6-5 and TRBJ1-4; maybe TRBD1 (6 bases). There are 16 residues in the CDR3. V was cut by 0 bases and J by 8 bases, with 16 bases left in between. Germline CDR1 MNHEY, CDR2 SVGAGI. CDR3 in amino acids: CASSYSIGQGKEKLFF. CDR3 DNA: TGTGCCAGCAGTTACTCGATAGGCCAGGGGAAGGAAAAACTGTTTTTT.

The chain joins TRBV11-2 to TRBJ1-1, with D uncertain. Germline V gene data show CDR1 as SGHAT and CDR2 as FQNNGV. The CDR3 runs to 12 residues. Trimming removed 6 bases from V and 6 bases from J, with 11 bases in between. In DNA form, the CDR3 reads TGTGCCAGCAGATATGACAAGTCTGAAGCTTTCTTT. Protein sequence: CASRYDKSEAFF. Variable domain in full (rest from reference TRBV11-2 and TRBJ1-1): EAGVAQSPRYKIIEKRQSVAFWCNPISGHATLYWYQQILGQGPKLLIQFQNNGVVDDSQLPKDRFSAERLKGVDSTLKIQPAKLEDSAVYLCASRYDKSEAFFGQGTRLTVV.